These T cell receptor beta chains were read from a single sample in a study of T cell changes during pregnancy in multiple sclerosis. Repertoires were generated with immunoSEQ multiplex PCR, while TCRdb's copy carries only in-frame clones and drops some. The data show roughly 64,000 clones, about nine tenths seen once. The sample consisted of peripheral blood, taken in the second trimester of pregnancy. These receptors came from a female donor with multiple sclerosis, enrolled in a pregnancy study. Both conserved end residues are part of each CDR3. A D gene is named only where the DNA matches it firmly. Clone size is shown for a subset of rows, as once, few, many or a class of expanded clone.

v_call,j_call,d_call,clone_size,cdr3_aa,cdr3_nt
TRBV5-1,TRBJ2-2,TRBD2,NA,CASSLAAGGQGYNTGELFF,TGCGCCAGCAGCTTGGCCGCGGGGGGTCAAGGCTACAACACCGGGGAGCTGTTTTTT
TRBV25-1,TRBJ2-2,TRBD1,NA,CASSDSGTGGGTGELFF,TGTGCCAGCAGTGACTCGGGGACAGGGGGTGGAACCGGGGAGCTGTTTTTT
TRBV11-2,TRBJ2-7,TRBD2,NA,CASSFDGTSETYEQYF,TGTGCCAGCAGCTTTGACGGGACTAGCGAAACCTACGAGCAGTACTTC
TRBV25-1,TRBJ2-7,NA,NA,CASSGANEQYF,TGTGCCAGCAGTGGGGCTAACGAGCAGTACTTC
TRBV7-9,TRBJ2-5,TRBD1,NA,CASSLASQGAGETQYF,TGTGCCAGCAGCTTAGCGTCACAGGGGGCGGGTGAGACCCAGTACTTC
TRBV5-1,TRBJ2-3,TRBD2,NA,CASSLEASGTSDTQYF,TGCGCCAGCAGCTTGGAGGCTAGCGGGACATCAGATACGCAGTATTTT
TRBV19,TRBJ1-1,NA,NA,CASSMLKGRTEAFF,TGTGCCAGTAGTATGTTGAAGGGGAGGACTGAAGCTTTCTTT
TRBV6-5,TRBJ2-3,NA,NA,CASSYLTGRTDTQYF,TGTGCCAGCAGTTACTTGACTGGCCGCACAGATACGCAGTATTTT
TRBV13,TRBJ1-2,NA,once,CASSLFQGAEGYTF,TGTGCCAGCAGCTTGTTCCAGGGCGCGGAGGGCTACACCTTC
TRBV18,TRBJ2-7,TRBD2,NA,CASSPGLAGVNEQYF,TGTGCCAGCTCCCCGGGACTAGCGGGAGTAAACGAGCAGTACTTC
TRBV27,TRBJ2-5,TRBD2,NA,CASSSTSGRFGETQYF,TGTGCCAGCAGTTCTACTAGCGGGAGGTTTGGAGAGACCCAGTACTTC
TRBV7-9,TRBJ1-2,NA,NA,CASSADKYPYGYTF,TGTGCCAGCAGCGCGGACAAGTACCCCTATGGCTACACCTTC
TRBV19,TRBJ2-7,TRBD2,NA,CASSSSGGSGYEQYF,TGTGCCAGTAGTTCTAGCGGCGGAAGTGGCTACGAGCAGTACTTC
TRBV29-1,TRBJ1-2,NA,NA,CSVVLGANYGYTF,TGCAGCGTTGTTCTAGGAGCTAACTATGGCTACACCTTC
TRBV12-5,TRBJ2-5,TRBD1,NA,CASGGQGHQETQYF,TGTGCTAGTGGGGGACAGGGACACCAAGAGACCCAGTACTTC
TRBV6-6,TRBJ1-1,TRBD1,NA,CASTTTGGPRNTEAFF,TGTGCCAGCACCACGACAGGGGGCCCGAGGAACACTGAAGCTTTCTTT
TRBV5-6,TRBJ2-7,TRBD1,NA,CASSLETGKVDEQYF,TGTGCCAGCAGCTTGGAGACAGGGAAGGTCGACGAGCAGTACTTC
TRBV29-1,TRBJ2-7,NA,NA,CSVEAGAGVGEQYF,TGCAGCGTTGAAGCTGGGGCAGGGGTGGGCGAGCAGTACTTC
TRBV5-1,TRBJ2-1,NA,once,CASSLVRGSYNEQFF,TGCGCCAGCAGCTTGGTAAGGGGGTCCTACAATGAGCAGTTCTTC
TRBV6-1,TRBJ2-5,NA,once,CASSPGGRQGETQYF,TGTGCCAGCAGTCCGGGCGGTAGGCAGGGAGAGACCCAGTACTTC
TRBV4-1,TRBJ2-2,TRBD2,NA,CASSQEGTSGRAGTGELFF,TGCGCCAGCAGCCAAGAGGGGACTAGCGGGAGGGCCGGGACCGGGGAGCTGTTTTTT
TRBV5-4,TRBJ2-5,TRBD1,NA,CASRRSGRGRIETQYF,TGTGCCAGCAGACGTTCCGGCAGGGGGCGCATAGAGACCCAGTACTTC
TRBV7-2,TRBJ2-7,TRBD2,NA,CASSLGGLAGYEQYF,TGTGCCAGCAGCTTAGGTGGGCTAGCGGGCTACGAGCAGTACTTC
TRBV14,TRBJ1-5,NA,NA,CASSQDPPWPQHF,TGTGCCAGCAGCCAAGACCCCCCGTGGCCCCAGCATTTT
TRBV21-1,TRBJ1-5,NA,NA,CASSSRDRGYQPQHF,TGTGCCAGCAGCAGCCGGGACAGGGGATATCAGCCCCAGCATTTT
TRBV29-1,TRBJ2-3,TRBD1,NA,CSVSRQGGSTDTQYF,TGCAGCGTTTCAAGACAGGGTGGGAGCACAGATACGCAGTATTTT
TRBV9,TRBJ2-1,NA,NA,CASSVVGGAYNEQFF,TGTGCCAGCAGCGTGGTCGGAGGCGCCTACAATGAGCAGTTCTTC
TRBV18,TRBJ2-1,TRBD2,NA,CASSPPGLAGENNEQFF,TGTGCCAGCTCACCACCGGGACTAGCGGGAGAGAACAATGAGCAGTTCTTC
TRBV4-2,TRBJ1-2,TRBD1,NA,CASSQPIPGTGINYGYTF,TGTGCCAGCAGCCAACCGATACCAGGGACAGGAATAAACTATGGCTACACCTTC
TRBV4-3,TRBJ2-3,TRBD1,NA,CASSQLPGQGYTDTQYF,TGCGCCAGCAGCCAACTTCCGGGACAGGGGTACACAGATACGCAGTATTTT
TRBV30,TRBJ2-7,NA,NA,CAWRSLGGASEQYF,TGTGCCTGGAGGTCCCTAGGGGGGGCGAGCGAGCAGTACTTC